The rows below give T cell receptor beta chains drawn from one sample of a study of blood T cell repertoires in COVID-19. Repertoires were generated with immunoSEQ multiplex PCR, while TCRdb's copy carries only in-frame clones and drops some. The data contain roughly 60,000 clones, roughly 71% of them singletons. The sample taken for sequencing was peripheral blood. These receptor sequences come from a human donor in a cohort sampled during active COVID-19. CDR3s include the opening cysteine and the closing phenylalanine or tryptophan. A D gene is named only where the DNA matches it firmly. Clone sizes are given selectively: once, few, many, or a class where the clone is expanded.

j_call v_call clone_size d_call cdr3_aa cdr3_nt
TRBJ2-5 TRBV5-1 . TRBD2 CASTTSGRQETQYF TGCGCCAGTACGACTAGCGGGAGACAAGAGACCCAGTACTTC
TRBJ1-1 TRBV3-1/TRBV3-2 . . CASSQSGTTFF TGTGCCAGCAGCCAATCGGGTACGACTTTCTTT
TRBJ2-3 TRBV28 . TRBD1 CASSSLQGSADTQYF TGTGCCAGCAGTTCCTTACAGGGGAGCGCCGATACGCAGTATTTT
TRBJ2-6 TRBV27 . . CASSLSRPNSGANVLTF TGTGCCAGCAGTTTGTCTAGGCCGAACTCTGGGGCCAACGTCCTGACTTTC
TRBJ1-4 TRBV2 . TRBD1 CASRETGVTNEKLFF TGTGCCAGCAGAGAGACAGGGGTGACTAATGAAAAACTGTTTTTT
TRBJ2-3 TRBV27 . . CATRGSARTQYF TGTGCCACCCGGGGGTCCGCCCGTACGCAGTATTTT
TRBJ2-7 TRBV3-1/TRBV3-2 few TRBD1 CASTQGAIPYEQYF TGTGCCAGCACACAGGGGGCAATCCCCTACGAGCAGTACTTC
TRBJ2-7 TRBV30 . . CAWSLHRDNEQYF TGTGCCTGGAGCCTTCACCGGGACAACGAGCAGTACTTC
TRBJ1-2 TRBV3-1/TRBV3-2 . . CASSQPDRTPGGYTF TGTGCCAGCAGCCAACCCGACAGGACCCCGGGAGGCTACACCTTC
TRBJ1-2 TRBV28 . . CASSRMGRPYGYTF TGTGCCAGCAGCCGGATGGGCAGACCTTATGGCTACACCTTC